This is a list of T cell receptor beta chains from one sample in a study of PD-1 blockade in classical Hodgkin lymphoma. The protocol was immunoSEQ multiplex PCR, while the TCRdb copy is restricted to in-frame clones and leaves out a portion. The table lists approximately 9,700 clones, nearly 85% of them singletons, with about 44% in the top ten. This sample comprised peripheral blood mononuclear cells (PBMCs), obtained before the fourth cycle of nivolumab. The receptors derive from a human donor with classical Hodgkin lymphoma. CDR3s leave out the opening cysteine and the closing phenylalanine or tryptophan.

cdr3_aa,cdr3_length,v_call,j_call
ASSLFPLAGGSETQY,15,TRBV5-1,TRBJ2-5
ASSDEVGSSYEQY,13,TRBV6-4,TRBJ2-7
ATHTNSERAANYGYT,15,TRBV19,TRBJ1-2
ASSLARLAGGHEQF,14,TRBV7-8,TRBJ2-1
AWRVVVGQGFSYEQY,15,TRBV30,TRBJ2-7
ASSEMMEAAGELF,13,TRBV6-1,TRBJ2-2
ASSRSSPGELF,11,TRBV14,TRBJ2-2
ASSEGRKNIQY,11,TRBV6-1,TRBJ2-4
ASSIWGGGTEAF,12,TRBV19,TRBJ1-1
ASSHASGPNTGELF,14,TRBV7-3,TRBJ2-2
ASSEATANYGYT,12,TRBV6-1,TRBJ1-2
ASRGQGYQPQH,11,TRBV19,TRBJ1-5
ASSSRGPETQY,11,TRBV7-9,TRBJ2-5
ASRRQEIPYNSPLH,14,TRBV5-6,TRBJ1-6
ASSYSKYQETQY,12,TRBV6-5,TRBJ2-5
ASSLSLTHTDTQY,13,TRBV5-1,TRBJ2-3
ASSPTGDSAGELF,13,TRBV5-4,TRBJ2-2
ASSIDNGGQLINQPQH,16,TRBV19,TRBJ1-5
ASSEAPGRVVTDTQY,15,TRBV6-1,TRBJ2-3
ASSHYAEETQY,11,TRBV27,TRBJ2-5
ASIQKTGWKSTEAF,14,TRBV5-6,TRBJ1-1
ASSLAADRGSEQY,13,TRBV7-8,TRBJ2-7
ASSLRDGLGAGGYT,14,TRBV27,TRBJ1-2
ASSLRGTGDTEAF,13,TRBV7-6,TRBJ1-1
AWSPAWTANYHYGYT,15,TRBV30,TRBJ1-2
ASSSRGGTLDEQF,13,TRBV5-6,TRBJ2-1
ASSLVESYEQY,11,TRBV5-1,TRBJ2-7
ASSRRLRAGASSGANVLT,18,TRBV9,TRBJ2-6
ASSQAGQGTRPLTKNIQY,18,TRBV4-2,TRBJ2-4
ASSNRGLDGYT,11,TRBV21-1,TRBJ1-2
ASSSRRSLGEQY,12,TRBV19,TRBJ2-7